The 25 T cell receptor beta chains in this list originate from one sample, sequenced in a study of cytomegalovirus exposure and HLA in healthy donors. It was with 60 Vbeta and 13 Jbeta primers that the PCR ran. The method was immunoSEQ multiplex PCR; TCRdb's version includes in-frame clones alone and lacks a portion of them. This table has about 76,000 clones, about four fifths appearing once. The sample taken for sequencing was PBMCs. These receptors came from a male donor in good health and CMV-seropositive.

The CDR3 is CASSPYYNEQFF. Here the CDR3 DNA reads TGTGCCAGTAGTCCCTACTACAATGAGCAGTTCTTC. J is TRBJ2-1 and V is TRBV19; D not resolved. Germline CDR1 LNHDA, CDR2 SQIVND (reference sequence). The ends were cut back, 5 bases at V and 3 bases at J, with 5 bases in the middle. The length of the CDR3 is 12 residues. Using reference TRBV19 and TRBJ2-1 for the parts outside the CDR3, the full variable domain is DGGITQSPKYLFRKEGQNVTLSCEQNLNHDAMYWYRQDPGQGLRLIYYSQIVNDFQKGDIAEGYSVSREKKESFPLTVTSAQKNPTAFYLCASSPYYNEQFFGPGTRLTVL.

V and J are TRBV14 and TRBJ2-1; 9 bases are shared with TRBD2. With 4 bases clipped from V and 7 bases from J, the junction kept 5 bases outside the gene matches. Germline V CDR1 and CDR2: SGHDN, FVKESK. The CDR3 runs 14 residues. The CDR3 reads CASSLSGSRNEQFF. The CDR3 DNA is TGTGCCAGCAGCCTTAGCGGGAGTAGGAATGAGCAGTTCTTC.

This sequence joins TRBV19 and TRBJ1-5; 10 bases align to TRBD1. V lost 2 bases and J lost 2; bases outside the gene matches: 9. The V gene's germline CDR1 is LNHDA and CDR2 SQIVND (reference sequence). This CDR3 contains 18 residues. The CDR3 region has the DNA TGTGCCAGTAGTATATCTCAAAGGACAGGGGGAGGCAATCAGCCCCAGCATTTT. Translated: CASSISQRTGGGNQPQHF.

This clone has a handful of counts. J is TRBJ1-5 and V is TRBV18; 7 bases are a match to TRBD1. V shed 5 bases and J 5 bases; nucleotides not matched to a gene: 6. Germline V gene data show CDR1 as KGHSH and CDR2 as LQKENI. The CDR3 covers 14 residues. The chain's CDR3 is CASSTRQGDQPQHF. The CDR3, as DNA: TGTGCCAGCTCAACTCGACAGGGAGATCAGCCCCAGCATTTT.

Only one count was recorded for this clone. The chain uses TRBV7-8 and TRBJ1-1, with 7 nucleotides matching TRBD1. Germline CDR1 and CDR2: SGHVS and FQNEAQ. This CDR3 region has 13 residues. After removal of 1 base from V and 8 bases from J, the junction contained 4 bases not matched to a gene. The CDR3 DNA is TGTGCCAGCAGCTTAGAGGGGACAGCAGAAGCTTTCTTT. It translates to CASSLEGTAEAFF.

This chain uses TRBV5-1 with TRBJ2-1; TRBD1 agrees at 9 bases. The CDR3 runs to 15 residues. Germline CDR1 and CDR2: SGHRS and YFSETQ. The trim removed 3 bases at V and 6 bases at J, leaving 7 bases unmatched. This chain's CDR3 is CASSSTGTGRNEQFF. The CDR3 DNA reads TGCGCCAGCAGCTCCACCGGGACAGGGCGCAATGAGCAGTTCTTC. Drawing the rest from reference TRBV5-1 and TRBJ2-1, the complete variable domain is KAGVTQTPRYLIKTRGQQVTLSCSPISGHRSVSWYQQTPGQGLQFLFEYFSETQRNKGNFPGRFSGRQFSNSRSEMNVSTLELGDSALYLCASSSTGTGRNEQFFGPGTRLTVL.

The chain recombines TRBV6-5 with TRBJ2-7, with 7 bases aligning to TRBD1. This CDR3 is built from 14 residues. V lost 2 bases and J lost 5; bases outside the gene matches: 6. Germline loops: CDR1 MNHEY, CDR2 SVGAGI. The DNA for the CDR3 is TGTGCCAGCAGTTACCGTAGGGGGCTAGACGAGCAGTACTTC. Residues: CASSYRRGLDEQYF.

This sequence joins TRBV7-9 and TRBJ1-1; D is undetermined. The germline V gene has CDR1 SEHNR and CDR2 FQNEAQ (reference sequence). This CDR3 has 15 amino acids. V shed 4 bases and J shed 1 base, with 13 bases lying between them. CDR3 amino acids: CASSSGAVSNTEAFF. The DNA for the CDR3 is TGTGCCAGCAGCTCAGGAGCGGTGTCGAACACTGAAGCTTTCTTT. Combining the CDR3 with reference TRBV7-9 and TRBJ1-1 gives the whole variable domain DTGVSQNPRHKITKRGQNVTFRCDPISEHNRLYWYRQTLGQGPEFLTYFQNEAQLEKSRLLSDRFSAERPKGSFSTLEIQRTEQGDSAMYLCASSSGAVSNTEAFFGQGTRLTVV.

The chain combines TRBV4-1 with TRBJ2-7; the match to TRBD1 covers 9 bases. In germline, CDR1 is MGHRA, CDR2 YSYEKL. Germline trimming cut 1 base from V and 5 bases from J; bases unmatched to any gene: 12. This CDR3 is built from 17 residues. The CDR3 DNA is TGCGCCAGCAGCCAAGGGCGTAACCGGGACAGGGTCCACGAGCAGTACTTC. Translation gives CASSQGRNRDRVHEQYF.

This clone was detected a few times. The genes are TRBV9 and TRBJ2-3, with D hard to call. Germline V gives CDR1 SGDLS, CDR2 YYNGEE. CDR3 length: 13 amino acids. Trimming removed 3 bases at V and 8 bases at J, with 13 bases between. The CDR3 DNA reads as TGTGCCAGCAGCGCGACTCCAACGGGTACGCAGTATTTT. Residues: CASSATPTGTQYF.

The chain combines TRBV7-8 with TRBJ2-4; D gene unclear. CDR3 length equals 13 residues. V was clipped by 2 bases and J by 5 bases, with 7 bases between them. Germline V gives CDR1 SGHVS, CDR2 FQNEAQ. CDR3 loop: CASSLSHQNIQYF. In DNA form, the CDR3 reads TGTGCCAGCAGCTTATCCCATCAAAACATTCAGTACTTC.

This clone was observed a few times. The rearrangement joins TRBV6-6 to TRBJ1-4, with 9 bases fitting TRBD1. Per germline, CDR1 MNHNY and CDR2 SVGAGI (reference sequence). Losses at the gene ends were 5 bases for V and 3 bases for J; bases not matched to a gene: 1. The CDR3 has 14 residues. The CDR3 spells CASSGTGSNEKLFF. Written as DNA, the CDR3 is TGTGCCAGCAGTGGGACAGGGTCTAATGAAAAACTGTTTTTT.

This clone was counted only a few times. V usage is TRBV6-1 and J usage is TRBJ1-2; 8 bases match TRBD1. CDR1 is MNHNS and CDR2 is SASEGT in the germline V gene. V lost 2 bases to trimming and J lost 5 bases; unmatched junction nucleotides: 7. This CDR3 region has 15 residues. CDR3 residues: CASSENSGGPYGYTF. The CDR3 DNA follows: TGTGCCAGCAGTGAAAACTCAGGGGGCCCATATGGCTACACCTTC.

The chain has TRBV6-1 and TRBJ1-3; 7 bases are a match to TRBD1. This CDR3 has 14 residues. Trimming removed 5 bases from V and 4 bases from J; junction bases left unmatched: 5. Germline assignment: CDR1 MNHNS and CDR2 SASEGT. CDR3 in amino acids: CASSPGTAGNTIYF. CDR3 sequence (DNA): TGTGCCAGCAGTCCCGGGACAGCGGGAAACACCATATATTTT.

The CDR3 is CASLTYNEQFF. As DNA, the CDR3 is TGTGCCAGTCTGACTTACAATGAGCAGTTCTTC. This rearrangement joins TRBV2 to TRBJ2-1; the D is unclear. The V gene lost 9 bases and the J gene lost 4 bases, with 7 bases spanning the gap. The CDR3 has 11 amino acids. Germline-derived CDR1 and CDR2 are SNHLY and FYNNEI. Full variable domain (missing parts from reference TRBV2 and TRBJ2-1): EPEVTQTPSHQVTQMGQEVILRCVPISNHLYFYWYRQILGQKVEFLVSFYNNEISEKSEIFDDQFSVERPDGSNFTLKIRSTKLEDSAMYFCASLTYNEQFFGPGTRLTVL.

This clone was seen a handful of times. CDR3 sequence reads: CASSVGVTGGNIQYF. In DNA form, the CDR3 reads TGTGCCAGCAGCGTAGGGGTTACGGGGGGAAACATTCAGTACTTC. The V and J genes are TRBV9 and TRBJ2-4; 7 nucleotides match TRBD2. The CDR3 has 15 amino acids. V dropped 0 bases and J dropped 6; count of bases not matched to a gene: 6. Germline assignment: CDR1 SGDLS and CDR2 YYNGEE.

The V and J genes are TRBV9 and TRBJ2-2, with unresolved D. The CDR3 is made up of 16 amino acids. V was cut by 0 bases and J by 2 bases, with 11 bases left in between. The germline V gene has CDR1 SGDLS and CDR2 YYNGEE. The DNA for the CDR3 is TGTGCCAGCAGCGTAGATGGCGGTCTTAACACCGGGGAGCTGTTTTTT. This gives the protein CASSVDGGLNTGELFF.

The chain is built from TRBV19 and TRBJ2-3; unclear D gene. This CDR3 has 13 amino acids. Germline V CDR1 and CDR2: LNHDA, SQIVND (reference sequence). V was shortened by 5 bases and J by 6 bases, with 12 bases between the two germline ends. DNA of the CDR3: TGTGCCAGTAGTCGGTCGTGGTCCGATACGCAGTATTTT. It encodes CASSRSWSDTQYF.

V is TRBV7-6 and J is TRBJ2-1; possibly TRBD1 for D (5 bases). CDR1 is SGHVS, CDR2 FNYEAQ, per germline. The CDR3 extends over 15 amino acids. V lost 1 base to trimming and J lost 2 bases, with 9 bases between them. CDR3 sequence reads: CASSLDQGTYNEQFF. The DNA of the CDR3 is TGTGCCAGCAGCTTAGATCAGGGTACCTACAATGAGCAGTTCTTC.

The rearrangement joins TRBV10-3 to TRBJ1-6, with 7 bases lining up with TRBD1. Germline CDR1 reads ENHRY; CDR2 reads SYGVKD. The CDR3 length is 16 residues. The J segment lost 10 bases and the V segment lost 3 bases, leaving 12 bases of the junction unmatched. The CDR3 DNA follows: TGTGCCATCAGTGATCCCATTCAGGGGGGAGGCTCACCCCTCCACTTT. Its translation is CAISDPIQGGGSPLHF.

The chain links TRBV6-5 to TRBJ1-2; TRBD1 aligns across 8 bases. CDR3 length: 13 amino acids. J gave up 5 bases and V 7 bases, and 6 bases lay outside the gene matches. Germline CDR1 MNHEY, CDR2 SVGAGI. CDR3 sequence reads: CASNSDREYGYTF. For the CDR3, the DNA is TGTGCCAGCAACTCGGACAGGGAGTATGGCTACACCTTC.

The genes are TRBV7-9 and TRBJ2-2; 7 nucleotides line up with TRBD2. The CDR3 has 15 amino acids. Germline assignment: CDR1 SEHNR and CDR2 FQNEAQ (reference sequence). J gave up 4 bases and V 5 bases, and 7 bases lay outside the gene matches. CDR3 DNA: TGTGCCAGCAGCCGAAGCGGGGACCCCACCGGGGAGCTGTTTTTT. Translated, it gives CASSRSGDPTGELFF.

The genes are TRBV9 and TRBJ2-7, with 11 bases that match TRBD1. Germline-derived CDR1 and CDR2 are SGDLS and YYNGEE. Trimming took 4 bases from V and 7 from J; bases not matched to a gene: 7. The CDR3 is made up of 14 amino acids. CDR3: CASSPGQGAGEQYF. CDR3 coding DNA: TGTGCCAGCAGCCCCGGACAGGGGGCGGGGGAGCAGTACTTC.

This clone was observed once. The chain recombines TRBV18 with TRBJ1-6, with D possibly being TRBD1 (5 bases). Trimming took 4 bases from V and 10 from J, leaving 14 bases between them. CDR1 KGHSH and CDR2 LQKENI come from the germline V gene. The length of the CDR3 is 14 residues. The CDR3 DNA sequence: TGTGCCAGCTCACTAAGACCAGGGCTATCACCCCTCCACTTT. It yields the protein CASSLRPGLSPLHF.

The rearrangement joins TRBV29-1 to TRBJ2-2; possibly TRBD2 for D (6 bases). V lost 7 bases, J lost 0 bases, and 9 bases lay in between. Germline-derived CDR1 and CDR2 are SQVTM and ANQGSEA. This CDR3 region has 13 residues. The CDR3 sequence: CSARDSNTGELFF. For the CDR3, the DNA is TGCAGCGCCCGGGACTCGAACACCGGGGAGCTGTTTTTT.